The 26 T cell receptor beta chains below were found in one sample sequenced in a study of blood T cell repertoires in COVID-19. The method was immunoSEQ multiplex PCR; TCRdb's version includes in-frame clones alone and lacks a portion of them. The table lists about 200,000 clones, about 82% of them singletons. Sequenced input: peripheral blood. The receptors originated from a man aged 60-69 years with COVID-19, enrolled during active disease.

This chain uses TRBV30 with TRBJ1-1, with no clear D. CDR3 size: 14 residues. CDR1 is GTSNPN, CDR2 SVGIG, per germline (reference sequence). V was trimmed by 3 bases and J by 0 bases, leaving 11 bases between them. CDR3 loop: CAWSLGVLNTEAFF. CDR3 in DNA: TGTGCCTGGAGCTTGGGAGTTCTGAACACTGAAGCTTTCTTT.

V is TRBV3-1 (or the pseudogene TRBV3-2) and J is TRBJ1-3; D might be TRBD1 (6 bases). The CDR3 totals 15 residues. The germline V gene encodes CDR1 LGHDT and CDR2 YNNKEL (reference sequence). Trimming shortened V by 1 base and J by 4 bases, and 11 bases separated the two germline ends. As DNA, the CDR3 is TGTGCCAGCAGCCAAGTAGATACAGGGGGAAACACCATATATTTT. This translates into CASSQVDTGGNTIYF.

The chain joins TRBV5-1 to TRBJ1-1, with D perhaps TRBD1 (5 bases). Germline V gives CDR1 SGHRS, CDR2 YFSETQ. The CDR3 is made up of 15 amino acids. V was pared by 3 bases and J by 0 bases, with 12 bases between. CDR3 protein: CASSSRQYMNTEAFF. In DNA, the CDR3 is TGCGCCAGCAGCTCCCGACAGTACATGAACACTGAAGCTTTCTTT.

This clone came up once. Mismatch with germline at one junction end may stem from a read error. The gene calls are TRBV4-2 and TRBJ2-1; 10 bases fit TRBD1. The CDR3 has 13 amino acids. Looked up from germline, CDR1 is LGHNA and CDR2 is YNFKEQ. In DNA, the CDR3 is TGTGCCAGCAGCCAAGGCCGGGACAGGGGAACGGTCTTC. Translating it yields CASSQGRDRGTVF.

Of note for this clone: This same CDR3 is encoded by further DNA sequences in the sample. V usage is TRBV29-1 and J usage is TRBJ1-1; D perhaps matches TRBD1 (5 bases). The CDR3 totals 13 residues. V was cut by 6 bases and J by 8 bases, with 19 bases left in between. Germline-derived CDR1 and CDR2 are SQVTM and ANQGSEA. In DNA form, the CDR3 reads TGCAGCGTCCGGGGGAGGGATGGCACCGAAGCTTTCTTT. It codes for CSVRGRDGTEAFF.

This clone came up once. V and J are TRBV18 and TRBJ1-1; D is possibly TRBD1 (5 bases). Germline V gene lookup returns CDR1 KGHSH and CDR2 LQKENI. This CDR3 contains 12 residues. V was shortened by 10 bases and J by 0 bases, with 9 bases between the two germline ends. CDR3 in DNA: TGTGCCACCGGGACTCTGAACACTGAAGCTTTCTTT. It yields the protein CATGTLNTEAFF.

This chain links TRBV7-9 with TRBJ2-5, with D possibly matching TRBD1 (6 bases). Per the germline V gene, CDR1 is SEHNR and CDR2 is FQNEAQ (reference sequence). Trimming took off 5 bases at V and 2 bases at J, with 12 bases between the two ends. The CDR3 spans 14 residues. This chain's CDR3 is CASSLRTEQETQYF. Written as DNA, the CDR3 is TGTGCCAGCAGCCTCCGGACAGAACAAGAGACCCAGTACTTC.

The chain couples TRBV7-9 to TRBJ1-1, with D unresolved. V lost 7 bases to trimming and J lost 1 base, with 13 bases between them. The germline CDR1 and CDR2 sequences are SEHNR and FQNEAQ (reference sequence). The CDR3 contains 14 residues. In nucleotides, the CDR3 is TGTGCCAGCACCACGCACCAGGAGAACACTGAAGCTTTCTTT. Encoded protein: CASTTHQENTEAFF.

The chain is built from TRBV2 and TRBJ1-2; TRBD1 matches 12 bases. Unmatched junction bases numbered 6, after V lost 8 bases and J lost 8 bases. CDR1 and CDR2 from the germline V gene are SNHLY and FYNNEI. The CDR3 totals 13 residues. The CDR3 sequence: CASGDRGRGGYTF. In DNA form, the CDR3 reads TGTGCCAGCGGGGACAGGGGGCGCGGGGGCTACACCTTC.

The count of this clone is one. The chain links TRBV27 to TRBJ2-1, with D perhaps matching TRBD2 (5 bases). Germline assignment: CDR1 MNHEY and CDR2 SMNVEV (reference sequence). CDR3 size: 12 residues. Trimming removed 5 bases at V and 15 bases at J, with 17 bases between. CDR3 protein: CASSIRGQALFF. The CDR3 DNA sequence: TGTGCCAGCAGTATCCGGGGTCAAGCCCTGTTCTTC.

There are a few counts of this clone. CDR3 in DNA: TGTGCCAGCAGCTCTCTTATTTCCAGGGGAACTGGAAACACCATATATTTT. It specifies CASSSLISRGTGNTIYF. The V call is TRBV7-9, the J call TRBJ1-3; TRBD1 is a possible D gene (6 bases). This CDR3 has 17 residues. Per germline, CDR1 SEHNR and CDR2 FQNEAQ (reference sequence). The V end lost 4 bases, the J end lost 2 bases, and 18 bases lay between the germline ends.

The V gene is TRBV5-1, the J gene TRBJ1-2, with 7 bases that match TRBD1. This CDR3 is built from 13 residues. The J segment lost 8 bases and the V segment lost 5 bases, leaving 9 bases of the junction unmatched. The germline V gene has CDR1 SGHRS and CDR2 YFSETQ. The CDR3 is CASRTGTDEGYTF. The CDR3 bases are TGCGCCAGCAGGACCGGGACAGATGAAGGCTACACCTTC.

The CDR3 nucleotides are TGTGCCAGCAGTGGGACAGCTAGAAATCAGCCCCAGCATTTT. It codes for CASSGTARNQPQHF. V usage is TRBV28 and J usage is TRBJ1-5; 7 bases line up with TRBD1. Germline assignment: CDR1 MDHEN and CDR2 SYDVKM. V was clipped by 5 bases and J by 4 bases; unmatched bases: 5. This CDR3 comprises 14 residues.

J is TRBJ2-2 and V is TRBV9; 9 nucleotides agree with TRBD1. CDR1 is SGDLS and CDR2 is YYNGEE in the germline V gene. V shed 4 bases, J shed 5 bases, and the junction held 6 bases outside the gene matches. There are 15 residues in the CDR3. The DNA of the CDR3 is TGTGCCAGCAGCTTCCTAGGACAGGGGACCGGGGAGCTGTTTTTT. This gives the protein CASSFLGQGTGELFF.

The chain carries TRBV27 and TRBJ1-2; D remains ambiguous. Trimming took 6 bases from V and 1 from J, leaving 12 bases between them. The CDR3 totals 14 residues. CDR1 is MNHEY and CDR2 is SMNVEV in the germline V gene (reference sequence). The DNA of the CDR3 is TGTGCCAGCAGCCCTAGAGCACATAACTATGGCTACACCTTC. This codes for CASSPRAHNYGYTF.

The chain couples TRBV27 to TRBJ2-5, with D unclear. The CDR3 spans 11 residues. From germline, CDR1 is MNHEY and CDR2 SMNVEV (reference sequence). Trimming pared 6 bases from V and 2 bases from J, leaving 4 bases between. The CDR3 loop reads CASRRQETQYF. CDR3 nucleotide sequence: TGTGCCAGCAGGCGGCAAGAGACCCAGTACTTC.

The V gene is TRBV7-9, the J gene TRBJ2-1; 9 bases are shared with TRBD1. The CDR3 runs to 15 residues. Looked up from germline, CDR1 is SEHNR and CDR2 is FQNEAQ (reference sequence). V dropped 4 bases and J dropped 5; count of bases not matched to a gene: 6. The CDR3 DNA sequence: TGTGCCAGCAGCTCTATCGACAGGGGGGACAATGAGCAGTTCTTC. It specifies CASSSIDRGDNEQFF. Combining the CDR3 with reference TRBV7-9 and TRBJ2-1 gives the whole variable domain DTGVSQNPRHKITKRGQNVTFRCDPISEHNRLYWYRQTLGQGPEFLTYFQNEAQLEKSRLLSDRFSAERPKGSFSTLEIQRTEQGDSAMYLCASSSIDRGDNEQFFGPGTRLTVL.

The genes are TRBV11-2 and TRBJ2-7, with 9 nucleotides matching TRBD1. Germline-derived CDR1 and CDR2 are SGHAT and FQNNGV. This CDR3 has 14 residues. V trimming: 3 bases; J trimming: 5 bases; junction bases outside the gene matches: 5. CDR3 nucleotide sequence: TGTGCCAGCAGCTTGGGGGACAGGGCGAACGAGCAGTACTTC. This translates into CASSLGDRANEQYF.

The DNA for the CDR3 is TGTGCCAGCAGTATCGGACAGACCACTGAAGCTTTCTTT. Protein sequence: CASSIGQTTEAFF. The V gene is TRBV28, the J gene TRBJ1-1; maybe TRBD1 (6 bases). The V and J ends lost 5 bases and 4 bases respectively, with 11 bases between them. The germline gives CDR1 MDHEN, CDR2 SYDVKM. This CDR3 spans 13 amino acids.

The chain carries TRBV28 and TRBJ2-3; the match to TRBD1 covers 9 bases. The CDR3 covers 15 residues. The V gene's germline CDR1 is MDHEN and CDR2 SYDVKM. Unmatched junction bases numbered 5, after V lost 4 bases and J lost 3 bases. The DNA of the CDR3 is TGTGCCAGCAGTTCGTTACAGGGGGCAACAGATACGCAGTATTTT. Translation: CASSSLQGATDTQYF. Full variable domain (remainder filled in from reference TRBV28 and TRBJ2-3): DVKVTQSSRYLVKRTGEKVFLECVQDMDHENMFWYRQDPGLGLRLIYFSYDVKMKEKGDIPEGYSVSREKKERFSLILESASTNQTSMYLCASSSLQGATDTQYFGPGTRLTVL.

This clone has only a few counts. The J gene is TRBJ1-4, the V gene TRBV5-1, with D tentatively TRBD1 (5 bases). V was clipped by 0 bases and J by 7 bases, with 13 bases between them. This CDR3 has 15 amino acids. In germline, CDR1 is SGHRS, CDR2 YFSETQ. As DNA, the CDR3 is TGCGCCAGCAGCTTGGCCCCCCAGGGAGGTGAAAAACTGTTTTTT. It codes for CASSLAPQGGEKLFF.

The chain employs TRBV2 and TRBJ1-1; D is uncertain. The CDR3 consists of 15 residues. Germline V gene lookup returns CDR1 SNHLY and CDR2 FYNNEI. V lost 6 bases and J 1 base, leaving 15 bases between the germline ends. For the CDR3, the DNA is TGTGCCAGCAGAGCCCGTATCACAGCGAACACTGAAGCTTTCTTT. Protein sequence: CASRARITANTEAFF.

This rearrangement joins TRBV10-3 to TRBJ1-1, with 7 bases fitting TRBD1. Per the germline V gene, CDR1 is ENHRY and CDR2 is SYGVKD. Unmatched junction bases numbered 4, after V lost 3 bases and J lost 3 bases. There are 14 residues in the CDR3. The CDR3 sequence: CAISDRGADTEAFF. The CDR3 coding sequence is TGTGCCATCAGTGACAGGGGGGCAGACACTGAAGCTTTCTTT.

V and J are TRBV19 and TRBJ1-5, with D possibly TRBD1 on 5 matching bases. Trimming stripped 8 bases from V and 5 bases from J, with 19 bases between. There are 15 residues in the CDR3. Germline V gives CDR1 LNHDA, CDR2 SQIVND (reference sequence). Here the CDR3 reads CASRMGGLNYQPQHF. In DNA form, the CDR3 reads TGTGCCAGTCGAATGGGGGGTTTGAATTATCAGCCCCAGCATTTT.

This chain uses TRBV2 with TRBJ2-7, with a possible D match to TRBD1 (5 bases). V lost 6 bases to trimming and J lost 5 bases, with 11 bases between them. CDR3 size: 12 residues. Germline V CDR1 and CDR2: SNHLY, FYNNEI. CDR3 sequence (DNA): TGTGCCAGCAGGGCCAGGGTGAACGAGCAGTACTTC. It specifies CASRARVNEQYF.

The rearrangement links TRBV4-1 to TRBJ1-2; 7 bases are shared with TRBD1. The CDR3 extends over 16 amino acids. V lost 6 bases to trimming and J lost 0 bases; unmatched junction nucleotides: 10. Germline-derived CDR1 and CDR2 are MGHRA and YSYEKL. CDR3: CASRFGTAFTNYGYTF. For the CDR3, the DNA is TGCGCCAGCAGATTCGGGACAGCGTTCACTAACTATGGCTACACCTTC.